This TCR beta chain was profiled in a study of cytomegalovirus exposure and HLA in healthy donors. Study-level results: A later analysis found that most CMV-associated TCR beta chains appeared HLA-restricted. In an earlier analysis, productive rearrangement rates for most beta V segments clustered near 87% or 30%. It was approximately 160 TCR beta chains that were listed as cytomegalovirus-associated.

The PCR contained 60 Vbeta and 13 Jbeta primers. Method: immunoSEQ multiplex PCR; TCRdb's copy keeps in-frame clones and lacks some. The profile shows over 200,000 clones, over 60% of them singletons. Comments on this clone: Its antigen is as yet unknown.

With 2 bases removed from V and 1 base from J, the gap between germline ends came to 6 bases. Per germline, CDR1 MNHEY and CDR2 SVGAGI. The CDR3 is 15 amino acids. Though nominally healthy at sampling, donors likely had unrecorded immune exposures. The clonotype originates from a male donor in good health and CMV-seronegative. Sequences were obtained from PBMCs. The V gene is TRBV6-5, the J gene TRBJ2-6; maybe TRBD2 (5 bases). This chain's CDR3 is CASSYGGSGANVLTF. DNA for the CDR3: TGTGCCAGCAGTTACGGAGGTTCTGGGGCCAACGTCCTGACTTTC.